This T cell receptor (beta chain) was obtained from a study of cytomegalovirus exposure and HLA in healthy donors. Study conclusions and caveats: After further analysis at a later stage, under 20,000 TCR beta sequences were associated with HLA alleles at 0.05 false discovery rate.

The primer mix had 60 Vbeta and 13 Jbeta primers. Data came from immunoSEQ multiplex PCR; TCRdb stores just in-frame clones and leaves some out. The table lists about 93,000 clones, roughly 79% of them singletons. Healthy individuals who donated bone marrow served as the donors. Regarding this clone: The target antigen is unknown.

The ends were cut back, 5 bases at V and 0 bases at J, with 13 bases in the middle. The CDR3 extends over 16 amino acids. Per germline, CDR1 WNHNN and CDR2 SYGVQD (reference sequence). The sequence derives from a man aged 30-40 years in good health and CMV-seronegative. The sample was PBMCs. The chain couples TRBV10-1 to TRBJ2-2; D might be TRBD2 (6 bases). Written as DNA, the CDR3 is TGCGCCAGCAGTATCGGCAGCGGGTCGAACACCGGGGAGCTGTTTTTT. Translating gives CASSIGSGSNTGELFF.